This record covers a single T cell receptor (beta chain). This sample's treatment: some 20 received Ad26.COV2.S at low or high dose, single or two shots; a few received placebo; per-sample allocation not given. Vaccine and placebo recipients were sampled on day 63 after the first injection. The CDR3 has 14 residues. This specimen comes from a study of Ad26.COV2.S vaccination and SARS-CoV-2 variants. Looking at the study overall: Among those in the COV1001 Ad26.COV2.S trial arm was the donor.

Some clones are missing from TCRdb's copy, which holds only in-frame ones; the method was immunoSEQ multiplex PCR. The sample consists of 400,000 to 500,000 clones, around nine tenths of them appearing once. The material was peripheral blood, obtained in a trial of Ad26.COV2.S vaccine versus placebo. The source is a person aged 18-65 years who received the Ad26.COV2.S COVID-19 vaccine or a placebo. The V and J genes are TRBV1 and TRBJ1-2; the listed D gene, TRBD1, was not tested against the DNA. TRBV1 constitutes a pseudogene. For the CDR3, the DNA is TGCACCAGCACCACATTTTACAGTTCCTATGGCTACACCTTC. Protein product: CTSTTFYSSYGYTF.